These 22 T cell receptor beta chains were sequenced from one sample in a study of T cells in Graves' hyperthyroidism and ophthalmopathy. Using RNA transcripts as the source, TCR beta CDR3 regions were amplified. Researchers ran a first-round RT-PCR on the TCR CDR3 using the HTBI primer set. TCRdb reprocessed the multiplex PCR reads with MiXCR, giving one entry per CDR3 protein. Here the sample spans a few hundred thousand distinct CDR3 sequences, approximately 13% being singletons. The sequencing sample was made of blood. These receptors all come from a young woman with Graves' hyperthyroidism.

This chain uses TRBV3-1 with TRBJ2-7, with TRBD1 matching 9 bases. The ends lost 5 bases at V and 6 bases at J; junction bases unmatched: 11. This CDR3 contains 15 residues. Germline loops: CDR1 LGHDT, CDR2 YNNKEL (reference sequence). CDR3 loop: CASSSRGTGRIEQYF. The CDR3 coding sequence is TGTGCCAGCAGCTCCAGGGGGACAGGGAGGATCGAGCAGTACTTC.

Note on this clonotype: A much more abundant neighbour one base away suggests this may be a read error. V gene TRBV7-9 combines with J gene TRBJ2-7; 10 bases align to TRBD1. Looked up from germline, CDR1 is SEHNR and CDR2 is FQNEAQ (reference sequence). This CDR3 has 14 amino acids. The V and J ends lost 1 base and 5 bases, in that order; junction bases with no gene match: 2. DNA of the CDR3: TGTGCCAGCAGCTTAGGACAGGGGGCAAACGAGCAGTACTTC. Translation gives CASSLGQGANEQYF.

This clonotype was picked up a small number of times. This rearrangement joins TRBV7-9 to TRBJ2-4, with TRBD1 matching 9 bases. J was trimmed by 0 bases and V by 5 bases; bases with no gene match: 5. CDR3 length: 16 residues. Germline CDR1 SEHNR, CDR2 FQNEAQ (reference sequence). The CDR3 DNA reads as TGTGCCAGCAGCCCAACGACAGGGGGAGCCAAAAACATTCAGTACTTC. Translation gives CASSPTTGGAKNIQYF.

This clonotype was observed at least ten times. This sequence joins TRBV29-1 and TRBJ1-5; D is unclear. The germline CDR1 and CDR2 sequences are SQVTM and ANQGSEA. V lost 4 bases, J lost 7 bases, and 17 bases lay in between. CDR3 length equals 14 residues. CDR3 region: CSVATKSVGQPQHF. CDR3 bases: TGCAGCGTTGCCACTAAAAGTGTCGGACAGCCCCAGCATTTT.

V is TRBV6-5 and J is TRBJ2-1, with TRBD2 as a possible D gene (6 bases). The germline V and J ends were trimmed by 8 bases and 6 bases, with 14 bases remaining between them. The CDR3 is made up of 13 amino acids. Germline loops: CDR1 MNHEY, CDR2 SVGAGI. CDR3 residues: CASLGLLFNEQFF. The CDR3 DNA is TGTGCCAGCTTGGGACTTCTCTTCAATGAGCAGTTCTTC.

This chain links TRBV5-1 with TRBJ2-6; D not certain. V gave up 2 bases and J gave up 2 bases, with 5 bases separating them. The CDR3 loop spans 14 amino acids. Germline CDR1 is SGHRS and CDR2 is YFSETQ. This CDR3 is CASSLGTGANVLTF. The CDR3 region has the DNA TGCGCCAGCAGCTTAGGAACTGGGGCCAACGTCCTGACTTTC.

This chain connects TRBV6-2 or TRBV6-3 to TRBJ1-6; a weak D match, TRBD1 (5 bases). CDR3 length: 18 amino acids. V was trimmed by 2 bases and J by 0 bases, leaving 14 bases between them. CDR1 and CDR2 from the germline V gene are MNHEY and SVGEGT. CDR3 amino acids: CASSYRRGLSSYNSPLHF. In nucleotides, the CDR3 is TGTGCCAGCAGTTACCGACGGGGCCTGAGCTCCTATAATTCACCCCTCCACTTT.

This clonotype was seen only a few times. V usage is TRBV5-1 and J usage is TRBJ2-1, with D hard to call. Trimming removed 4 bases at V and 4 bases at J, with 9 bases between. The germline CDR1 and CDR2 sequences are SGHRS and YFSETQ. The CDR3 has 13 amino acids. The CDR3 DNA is TGCGCCAGCAGCCTCGATCTATACAATGAGCAGTTCTTC. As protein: CASSLDLYNEQFF.

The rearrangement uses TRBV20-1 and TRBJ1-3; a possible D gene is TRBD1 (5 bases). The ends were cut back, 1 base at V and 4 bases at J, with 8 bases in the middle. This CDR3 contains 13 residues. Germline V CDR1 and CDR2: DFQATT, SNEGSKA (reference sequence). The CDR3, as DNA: TGCAGTGCTAGAGGGGGCTGGGGAAACACCATATATTTT. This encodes CSARGGWGNTIYF.

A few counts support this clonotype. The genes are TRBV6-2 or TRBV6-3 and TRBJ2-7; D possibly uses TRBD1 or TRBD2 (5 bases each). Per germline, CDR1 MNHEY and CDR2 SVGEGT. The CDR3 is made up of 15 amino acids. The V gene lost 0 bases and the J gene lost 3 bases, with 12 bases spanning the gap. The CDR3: CASSYSTGPGYEQYF. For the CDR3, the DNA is TGTGCCAGCAGTTACTCGACGGGGCCGGGCTACGAGCAGTACTTC.

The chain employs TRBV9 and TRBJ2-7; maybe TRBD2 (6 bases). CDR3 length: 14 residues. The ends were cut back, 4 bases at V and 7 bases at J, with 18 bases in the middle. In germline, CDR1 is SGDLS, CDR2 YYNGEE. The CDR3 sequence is CASSKESGRPEQYF. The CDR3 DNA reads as TGTGCCAGCAGCAAAGAAAGCGGGCGACCTGAGCAGTACTTC.

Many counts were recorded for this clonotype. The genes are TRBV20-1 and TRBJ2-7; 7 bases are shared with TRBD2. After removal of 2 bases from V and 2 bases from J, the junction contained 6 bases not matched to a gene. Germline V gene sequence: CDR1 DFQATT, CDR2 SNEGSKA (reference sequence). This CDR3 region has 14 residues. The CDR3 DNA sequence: TGCAGTGCTAGAAGCAGAGCGGGAACCTACGAGCAGTACTTC. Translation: CSARSRAGTYEQYF.

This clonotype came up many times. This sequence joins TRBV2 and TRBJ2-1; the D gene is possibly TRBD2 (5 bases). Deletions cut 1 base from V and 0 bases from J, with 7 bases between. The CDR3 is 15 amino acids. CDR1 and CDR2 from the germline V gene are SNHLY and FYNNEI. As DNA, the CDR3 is TGTGCCAGCAGTGAAGATGGGAGCTCCTACAATGAGCAGTTCTTC. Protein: CASSEDGSSYNEQFF.

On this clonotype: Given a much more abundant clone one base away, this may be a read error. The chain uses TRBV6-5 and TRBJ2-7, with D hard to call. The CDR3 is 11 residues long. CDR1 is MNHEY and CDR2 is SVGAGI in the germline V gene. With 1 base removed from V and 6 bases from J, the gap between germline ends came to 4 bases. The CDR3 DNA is TGTGCCAGCAGTTACTACTCCGAGCAGTACTTC. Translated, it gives CASSYYSEQYF.

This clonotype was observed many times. CDR3 bases: TGTGCCAGCAGCCAAGAACCAGCGGGGGCCAGAGAGACCCAGTACTTC. Its protein is CASSQEPAGARETQYF. The genes are TRBV3-1 and TRBJ2-5; 8 nucleotides line up with TRBD2. V lost 0 bases to trimming and J lost 4 bases; unmatched junction nucleotides: 7. The CDR3 covers 16 residues. Germline V gene data show CDR1 as LGHDT and CDR2 as YNNKEL (reference sequence).

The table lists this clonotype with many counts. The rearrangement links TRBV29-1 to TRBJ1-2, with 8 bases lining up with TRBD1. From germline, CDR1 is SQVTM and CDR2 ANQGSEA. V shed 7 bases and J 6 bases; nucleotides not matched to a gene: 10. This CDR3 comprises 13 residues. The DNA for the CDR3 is TGCAGCGACCAATTAAACAGGGGGGATGGCTACACCTTC. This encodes CSDQLNRGDGYTF.

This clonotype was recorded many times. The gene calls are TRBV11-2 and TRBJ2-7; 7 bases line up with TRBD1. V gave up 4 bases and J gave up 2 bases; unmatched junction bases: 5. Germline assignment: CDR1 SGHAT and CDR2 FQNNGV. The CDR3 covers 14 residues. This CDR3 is CASSWGTDTYEQYF. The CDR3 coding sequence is TGTGCCAGCAGCTGGGGGACAGACACCTACGAGCAGTACTTC.

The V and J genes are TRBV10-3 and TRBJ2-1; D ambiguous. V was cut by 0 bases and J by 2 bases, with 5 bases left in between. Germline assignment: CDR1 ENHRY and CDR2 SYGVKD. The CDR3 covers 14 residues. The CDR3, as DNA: TGTGCCATCAGTGAGTCACAGACCTACAATGAGCAGTTCTTC. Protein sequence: CAISESQTYNEQFF.

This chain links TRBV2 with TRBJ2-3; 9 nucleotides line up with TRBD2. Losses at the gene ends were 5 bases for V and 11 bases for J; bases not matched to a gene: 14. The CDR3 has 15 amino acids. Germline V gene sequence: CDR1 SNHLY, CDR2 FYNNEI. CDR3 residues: CASSSLAGALGEQYF. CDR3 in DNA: TGTGCCAGCAGTTCTTTAGCGGGAGCCCTGGGGGAGCAGTATTTT.

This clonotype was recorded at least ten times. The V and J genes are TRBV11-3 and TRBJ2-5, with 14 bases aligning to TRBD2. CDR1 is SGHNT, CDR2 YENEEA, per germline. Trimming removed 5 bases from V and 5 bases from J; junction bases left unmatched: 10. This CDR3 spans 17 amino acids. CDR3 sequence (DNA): TGTGCCAGCAGCCAAGGGAGACTAGCGGGAGGGCTGGAGACCCAGTACTTC. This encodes CASSQGRLAGGLETQYF.

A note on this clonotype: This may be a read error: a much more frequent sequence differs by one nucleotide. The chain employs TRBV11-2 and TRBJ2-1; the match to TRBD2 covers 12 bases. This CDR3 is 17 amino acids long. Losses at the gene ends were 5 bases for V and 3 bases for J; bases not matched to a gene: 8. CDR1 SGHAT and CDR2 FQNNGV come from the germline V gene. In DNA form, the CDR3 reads TGTGCCAGCAGCACCAGGACTAGCGGGACCATCTACAATGAGCAGTTCTTC. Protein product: CASSTRTSGTIYNEQFF.

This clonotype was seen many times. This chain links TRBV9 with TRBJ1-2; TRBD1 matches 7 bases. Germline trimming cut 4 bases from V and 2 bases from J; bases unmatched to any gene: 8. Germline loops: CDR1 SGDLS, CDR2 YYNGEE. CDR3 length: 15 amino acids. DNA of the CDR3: TGTGCCAGCAGCCCCTGGACAGGATTCAACTATGGCTACACCTTC. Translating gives CASSPWTGFNYGYTF.